This TCR beta chain stems from a study of T cells in Graves' hyperthyroidism and ophthalmopathy. Study in general: Peripheral blood was taken when the disease was first diagnosed, before any treatment began. The study, taken as a whole, reports: Using 13 V-J features, a model discriminated ophthalmopathy from stable hyperthyroidism.

This CDR3 comprises 13 residues. The junction had 7 bases not matched to a gene; V was cut back by 5 bases and J by 10 bases. Germline CDR1 LNHDA, CDR2 SQIVND (reference sequence). Diagnoses were made from clinical symptoms, serum measures (thyroxine and TRAb), thyroid ultrasound and orbital computed tomography. This sample holds PBMCs from around 9.9 ml fresh peripheral blood. RNA transcripts provided the source from which TCR beta CDR3 regions were amplified. Primed by the HTBI set, a first-round RT-PCR was run on the TCR CDR3. TCRdb independently ran MiXCR on the multiplex PCR reads; one entry per CDR3 protein. The table records nearly 250,000 distinct CDR3 sequences, around 17% of them present only once. This clonotype showed up many times. Its matching antigen is unknown.

This TCR came from a woman aged 18-35 years with Graves' ophthalmopathy. Sample: blood. V and J are TRBV19 and TRBJ2-1, with 8 bases identical to TRBD1. Here the CDR3 reads CASSFQGAREQFF. CDR3 DNA: TGTGCCAGTAGTTTCCAGGGGGCGCGGGAGCAGTTCTTC.